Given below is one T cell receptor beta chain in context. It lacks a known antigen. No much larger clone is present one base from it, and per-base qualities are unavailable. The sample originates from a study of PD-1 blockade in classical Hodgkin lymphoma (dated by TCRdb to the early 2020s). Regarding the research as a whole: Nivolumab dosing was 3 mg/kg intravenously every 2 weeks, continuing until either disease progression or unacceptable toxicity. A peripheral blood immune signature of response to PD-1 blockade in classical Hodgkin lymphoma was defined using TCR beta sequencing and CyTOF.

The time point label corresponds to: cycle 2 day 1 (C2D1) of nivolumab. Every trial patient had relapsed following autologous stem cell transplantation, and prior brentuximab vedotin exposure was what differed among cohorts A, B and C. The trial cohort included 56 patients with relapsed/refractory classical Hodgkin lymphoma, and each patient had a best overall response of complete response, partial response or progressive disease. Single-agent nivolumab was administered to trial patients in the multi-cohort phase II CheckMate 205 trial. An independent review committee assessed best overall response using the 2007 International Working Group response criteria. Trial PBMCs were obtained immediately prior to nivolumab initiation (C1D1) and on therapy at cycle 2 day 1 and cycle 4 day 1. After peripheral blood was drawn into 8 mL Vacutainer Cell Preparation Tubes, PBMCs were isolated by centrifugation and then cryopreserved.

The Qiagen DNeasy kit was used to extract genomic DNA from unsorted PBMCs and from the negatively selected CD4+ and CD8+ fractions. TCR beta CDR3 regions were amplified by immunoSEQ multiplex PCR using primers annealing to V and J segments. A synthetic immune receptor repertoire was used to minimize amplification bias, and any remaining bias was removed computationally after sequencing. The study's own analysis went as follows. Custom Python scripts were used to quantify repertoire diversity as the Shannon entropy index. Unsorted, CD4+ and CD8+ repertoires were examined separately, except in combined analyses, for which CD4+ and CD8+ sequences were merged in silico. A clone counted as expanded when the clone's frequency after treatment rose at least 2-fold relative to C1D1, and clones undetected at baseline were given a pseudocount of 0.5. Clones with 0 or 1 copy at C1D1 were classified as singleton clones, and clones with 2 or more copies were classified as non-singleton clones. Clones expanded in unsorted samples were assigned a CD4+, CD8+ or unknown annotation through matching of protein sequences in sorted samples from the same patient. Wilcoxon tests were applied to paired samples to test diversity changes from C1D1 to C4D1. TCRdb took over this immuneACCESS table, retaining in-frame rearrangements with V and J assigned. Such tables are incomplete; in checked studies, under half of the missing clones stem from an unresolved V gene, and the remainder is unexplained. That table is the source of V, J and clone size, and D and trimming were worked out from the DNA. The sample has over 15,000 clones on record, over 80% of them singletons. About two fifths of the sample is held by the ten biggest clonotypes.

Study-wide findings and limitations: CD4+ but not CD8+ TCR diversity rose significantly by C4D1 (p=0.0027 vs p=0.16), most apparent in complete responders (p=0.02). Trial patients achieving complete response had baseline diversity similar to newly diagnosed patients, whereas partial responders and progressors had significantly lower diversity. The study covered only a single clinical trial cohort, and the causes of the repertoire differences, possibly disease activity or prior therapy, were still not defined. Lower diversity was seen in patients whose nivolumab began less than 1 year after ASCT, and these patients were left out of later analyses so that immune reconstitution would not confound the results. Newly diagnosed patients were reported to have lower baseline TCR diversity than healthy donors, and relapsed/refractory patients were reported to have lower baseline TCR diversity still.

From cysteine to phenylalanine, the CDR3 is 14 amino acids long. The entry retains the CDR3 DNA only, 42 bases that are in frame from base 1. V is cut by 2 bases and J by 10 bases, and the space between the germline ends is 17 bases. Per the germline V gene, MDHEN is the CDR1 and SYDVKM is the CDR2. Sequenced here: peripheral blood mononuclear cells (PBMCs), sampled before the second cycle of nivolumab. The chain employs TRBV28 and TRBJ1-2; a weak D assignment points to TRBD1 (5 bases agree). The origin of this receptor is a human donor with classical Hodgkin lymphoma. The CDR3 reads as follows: CASSLGTHTLPYTF. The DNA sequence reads TGTGCCAGCAGTTTAGGGACGCACACACTCCCCTACACCTTC.